The present T cell receptor (beta chain) was sequenced within a study of early T cells in non-severe SARS-CoV-2 infection. Study at large: From unsorted whole blood, bulk RNA was sequenced, and the chains remained unpaired. Study-wide points: The study's VDJdb matching favored anti-spike CD8 responses and missed private and CD4 specificities.

The table lists this clonotype with many counts. The antigen remains unidentified. The CDR3 is made up of 14 amino acids. Per germline, CDR1 SNHLY and CDR2 FYNNEI. The V end was cut by 7 bases, the J end by 2 bases, with 13 bases between. The library protocol tagged individual cDNA molecules with unique molecular identifiers. In TCRdb, the 5' RACE reads were re-called with MiXCR into one record per CDR3 protein. Here the sample spans 70,000 or so distinct CDR3 sequences, under 15% being singletons. The sequence came from an adult who was a healthcare worker with PCR-confirmed SARS-CoV-2 infection or an uninfected control (not recorded which). The chain is built from TRBV2 and TRBJ2-3; D is perhaps TRBD1 (6 bases). The specimen sequenced was whole blood. The CDR3 sequence is CASNRDKYTDTQYF. The CDR3, as DNA: TGTGCCAGCAACCGGGACAAGTACACAGATACGCAGTATTTT.